Below are 8 T cell receptor beta chains sequenced from a single sample in a study of type 1 and type 2 diabetes patients. PCR was run on genomic DNA. Multiplex PCR with 30 forward and 13 reverse primers amplified the TCR beta CDR3. MiXCR, applied by TCRdb to the multiplex PCR reads, yields one record per CDR3 protein. This table holds 250,000 or so distinct CDR3 sequences, roughly 48% found once. Specimen: peripheral blood mononuclear cells (PBMCs). These receptors were collected from a man aged 18 to 30 with type 2 diabetes.

V and J are TRBV7-3 and TRBJ2-7; 10 bases align to TRBD1. V was clipped by 11 bases and J by 2 bases; unmatched bases: 9. CDR3 length: 14 amino acids. Germline CDR1 and CDR2: SGHTA and FQGTGA. CDR3: CAATGGKTAYEQYF. In nucleotides, the CDR3 is TGTGCCGCGACAGGGGGCAAGACGGCCTACGAGCAGTACTTC.

This clonotype has a single count. The chain recombines TRBV30 with TRBJ2-1; TRBD1 agrees at 7 bases. V was clipped by 1 base and J by 3 bases; unmatched bases: 9. This CDR3 has 16 residues. CDR1 and CDR2 from the germline V gene are GTSNPN and SVGIG (reference sequence). CDR3 bases: TGTGCCTGGAGTGGCCGACAGGGTAAGGACTACAATGAGCAGTTCTTC. Amino acid sequence: CAWSGRQGKDYNEQFF. The whole variable domain, filled in from reference TRBV30 and TRBJ2-1, reads SQTIHQWPATLVQPVGSPLSLECTVEGTSNPNLYWYRQAAGRGLQLLFYSVGIGQISSEVPQNLSASRPQDRQFILSSKKLLLSDSGFYLCAWSGRQGKDYNEQFFGPGTRLTVL.

The gene calls are TRBV11-2 and TRBJ2-1; D unclear. CDR1 is SGHAT and CDR2 is FQNNGV in the germline V gene. V was pared by 0 bases and J by 8 bases, with 14 bases between. The CDR3 contains 15 residues. CDR3 sequence reads: CASSLDWGSTHEQFF. The CDR3 nucleotides read TGTGCCAGCAGCTTAGACTGGGGAAGCACACATGAGCAGTTCTTC.

V usage is TRBV27 and J usage is TRBJ2-7; 11 nucleotides agree with TRBD1. The CDR3 extends over 15 amino acids. The germline V gene has CDR1 MNHEY and CDR2 SMNVEV (reference sequence). Trimming cost V 4 bases and J 4 bases; bases outside gene matches: 6. The CDR3 DNA reads TGTGCCAGCAGTTATATGGGACAGGGGGAGTACGAGCAGTACTTC. Translation gives CASSYMGQGEYEQYF.

The rearrangement links TRBV7-8 to TRBJ2-7, with D maybe TRBD1 (6 bases). This CDR3 contains 17 residues. The V and J ends lost 4 bases and 7 bases respectively, with 26 bases between them. Looked up from germline, CDR1 is SGHVS and CDR2 is FQNEAQ. The CDR3 DNA is TGTGCCAGCAGCTCACGGCCCCAGGGGTGGGCACGCCGTGAGCAGTACTTC. It specifies CASSSRPQGWARREQYF.

Turning to this clonotype: The junction differs from germline at one of its ends, possibly a read error. The chain is built from TRBV25-1 and TRBJ1-5, with 9 bases fitting TRBD1. The CDR3 is 15 residues long. CDR1 and CDR2 (germline): MGHDK, SYGVNS. The CDR3 DNA reads as TGTGCCAGCAGCTACGCCGGGACAGGGAATCAGCCCCTGCATTTT. It codes for CASSYAGTGNQPLHF.

Comment on this clonotype: An end of the junction differs from the germline gene, which may be a read error. The V gene is TRBV10-1, the J gene TRBJ1-4; D is perhaps TRBD1 (5 bases). The CDR3 is 17 amino acids. CDR1 is WNHNN and CDR2 is SYGVQD in the germline V gene (reference sequence). The CDR3 is CAISDGGIHATNEKLFF. The CDR3 nucleotides are TGTGCCATCAGTGATGGGGGAATACATGCAACTAATGAAAAACTGTTTTTT.

V gene TRBV5-1 combines with J gene TRBJ2-7; D unresolved. V was clipped by 7 bases and J by 2 bases, with 10 bases between them. This CDR3 comprises 12 residues. CDR1 is SGHRS, CDR2 YFSETQ, per germline. The CDR3 DNA follows: TGCGCCAGCTCAAGGGAACCCTACGAGCAGTACTTC. Translating it yields CASSREPYEQYF.